The rows below give T cell receptor beta chains drawn from one sample of a study of OX40 agonist ivuxolimab in advanced cancers. Sequencing was performed with immunoSEQ multiplex PCR; in TCRdb, only in-frame clones are kept and a portion is missing. The data contain some 73,000 clones, around 89% of them seen just once; the ten biggest clones take up about a tenth. This specimen consisted of CD4+ or CD8+ T cells sorted from blood, obtained in a trial of the OX40 agonist ivuxolimab. The origin of the receptors is an adult with an advanced solid tumor such as melanoma, head and neck, liver or kidney cancer. CDR3s leave out the opening cysteine and the closing phenylalanine or tryptophan. The D gene is left open where the match is weak.

D gene	J gene	V gene	CDR3 protein
TRBD2	TRBJ2-7	TRBV11-1	ASGYSSGYEQY
NA	TRBJ2-1	TRBV5-4	ASSLGSEQF
NA	TRBJ1-4	TRBV19	ASSIWTADEKLF
TRBD2	TRBJ2-7	TRBV5-8	ASSLGGGSYEQY
NA	TRBJ2-3	TRBV11-2	ASSNGQFSSSDTQY
NA	TRBJ1-2	TRBV28	ASRLQGSNYGYT
TRBD2	TRBJ2-1	TRBV11-1	ASSISGGAFNEQF
TRBD2	TRBJ2-7	TRBV18	ASAGLAESSYEQY
TRBD2	TRBJ2-5	TRBV7-9	ASSPTGGRKETQY
TRBD1	TRBJ2-7	TRBV19	ASSMGDRSPTEQY
NA	TRBJ2-2	TRBV27	ASSLDHTYTGELF
TRBD2	TRBJ2-7	TRBV7-9	ASSPMRGRAIDEQY
NA	TRBJ2-4	TRBV9	ASSVGMGNIQY
NA	TRBJ2-1	TRBV28	ASSSYRDGAYNEQF
TRBD2	TRBJ2-1	TRBV19	ASSSAGGYNEQF
NA	TRBJ2-5	TRBV7-3	ASSLYNQETQY
TRBD1	NA	TRBV2	ASRHRGQGGYEQY
TRBD2	TRBJ2-7	TRBV28	ASSVGLAGVWEQY
NA	TRBJ1-1	TRBV27	ASSPPRGTEAF
NA	TRBJ2-7	TRBV4-1	ASSQGPGQAYEQY
NA	TRBJ2-1	TRBV27	ASSLGKYNEQF
TRBD2	TRBJ2-1	TRBV7-3	ASSSGLADNEQF
TRBD2	TRBJ2-3	TRBV9	ASTSGRASTDTQY
TRBD1	TRBJ1-1	TRBV7-8	ASSLPGGSVNTEAF
TRBD2	TRBJ2-4	TRBV29-1	SPGGENIQY
NA	TRBJ2-3	TRBV9	ASSAGVSTDTQY
NA	NA	TRBV10-3	AIGVFSYEQY
TRBD2	TRBJ2-1	TRBV27	ASSSLAGGLDEQF
NA	TRBJ2-1	TRBV27	ASSLGVPNYNEQF
TRBD1	TRBJ1-5	TRBV6-6	ASSYQPGQQDQPQH
TRBD2	TRBJ2-4	TRBV5-1	ASSWETSGIAKNIQY
TRBD1	TRBJ2-7	TRBV6-6	ASNDRGLKQY
TRBD1	TRBJ1-1	TRBV5-5	ASSEQGDTEAF
NA	NA	TRBV6-1	ASSEARLAVLYEQY
NA	TRBJ1-3	TRBV7-9	ASSGVDSGNTIY
TRBD2	TRBJ2-2	TRBV9	ASSDPSGGSTGELF
NA	TRBJ1-5	TRBV27	ASSLSRYNQPQH
NA	TRBJ2-7	TRBV19	ASSIGPDYEQY
NA	TRBJ1-2	TRBV9	ASGRTEHGYT
NA	TRBJ2-7	TRBV2	ASSEGGISYEQY
TRBD1	TRBJ1-5	TRBV19	ASSWTGGNSNQPQH
NA	TRBJ1-5	TRBV19	ASSPPGTWSNQPQH
NA	TRBJ2-7	TRBV19	ASSTTQGPSYEQY
NA	TRBJ2-7	TRBV27	ASSYGTTIYEQY
NA	TRBJ2-7	TRBV13	ASSPAGGGYYEQY
NA	TRBJ2-7	TRBV6-5	ASSTLRGRPYEQY
NA	TRBJ2-3	TRBV7-9	ASSLSDTQY
NA	TRBJ2-7	TRBV27	ASSQMKVSYEQY
TRBD2	TRBJ2-5	TRBV5-1	ASWREGPGEQY